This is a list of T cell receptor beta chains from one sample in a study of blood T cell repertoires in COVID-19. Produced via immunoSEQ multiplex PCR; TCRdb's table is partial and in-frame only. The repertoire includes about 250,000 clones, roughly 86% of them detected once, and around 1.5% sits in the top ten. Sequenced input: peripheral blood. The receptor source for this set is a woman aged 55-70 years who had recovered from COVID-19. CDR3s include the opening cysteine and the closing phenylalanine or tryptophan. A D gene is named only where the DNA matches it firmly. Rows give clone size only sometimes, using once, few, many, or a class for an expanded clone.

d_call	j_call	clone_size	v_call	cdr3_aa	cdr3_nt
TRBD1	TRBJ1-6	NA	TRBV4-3	CASSQARGPNSPLHF	TGCGCCAGCAGCCAGGCCAGGGGGCCGAATTCACCCCTCCACTTT
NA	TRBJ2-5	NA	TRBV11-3	CASSSGTFGTQYF	TGTGCCAGCAGCTCCGGGACATTCGGGACCCAGTACTTC
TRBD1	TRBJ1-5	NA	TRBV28	CASSVLVGQGWAFNQPQHF	TGTGCCAGCAGTGTCCTCGTGGGACAGGGGTGGGCCTTCAATCAGCCCCAGCATTTT
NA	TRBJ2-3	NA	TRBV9	CASSNTRGADTQYF	TGTGCCAGCAGCAATACCCGGGGTGCAGATACGCAGTATTTT
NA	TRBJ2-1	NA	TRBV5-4	CASSLNLAGEQFF	TGTGCCAGCAGCTTGAATCTCGCGGGTGAGCAGTTCTTC
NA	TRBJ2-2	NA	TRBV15	CATSRDTLEGELFF	TGTGCCACCAGCAGAGATACCTTGGAGGGGGAGCTGTTTTTT
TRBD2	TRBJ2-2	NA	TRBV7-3	CASSPRLAGGSAGELFF	TGTGCCAGCAGCCCGAGACTAGCGGGGGGTTCTGCCGGGGAGCTGTTTTTT
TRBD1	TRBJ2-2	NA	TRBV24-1	CATSEDRMNGELFF	TGTGCCACCAGCGAGGACAGGATGAACGGGGAGCTGTTTTTT
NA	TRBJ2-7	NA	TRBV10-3	CAISDVVESYEQYF	TGTGCCATCAGTGACGTGGTAGAATCCTACGAGCAGTACTTC
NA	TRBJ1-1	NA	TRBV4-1	CASSHPTGNTEAFF	TGCGCCAGCAGCCACCCCACAGGGAACACTGAAGCTTTCTTT
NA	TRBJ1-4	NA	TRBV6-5	CAAGQNEKLFF	TGTGCCGCAGGCCAAAATGAAAAACTGTTTTTT
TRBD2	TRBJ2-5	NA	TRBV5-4	CASSPGGTSQETQYF	TGTGCCAGCAGCCCTGGGGGGACTAGCCAAGAGACCCAGTACTTC
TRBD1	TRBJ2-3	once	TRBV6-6	CASSPRPGTVNTADTQYF	TGTGCCAGCAGTCCCCGCCCCGGGACAGTGAATACGGCAGATACGCAGTATTTT
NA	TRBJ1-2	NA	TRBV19	CASTLGGRARVGYTF	TGTGCCAGTACCCTCGGCGGCCGTGCTCGAGTTGGCTACACCTTC
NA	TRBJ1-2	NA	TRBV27	CASSLRYENYGYTF	TGTGCCAGCAGTTTGAGGTACGAAAACTATGGCTACACCTTC
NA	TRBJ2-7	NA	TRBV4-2	CASSQGRLTEQYF	TGTGCCAGCAGCCAAGGCCGTCTGACAGAGCAGTACTTC